The clone carrying this T cell receptor beta chain was seen a handful of times. Its matching antigen is unknown. Deep TCR-beta sequencing used DNA from uncultured naive and memory CD4+ T cells. The assay was immunoSEQ multiplex PCR, and TCRdb's table has in-frame clones only and misses some. This table has approximately 70,000 clones, 85% to 95% appearing once. These data come from a study of CD4 T cells in relation to SARS-CoV-2 and coronaviruses. Study-wide findings and caveats: Memory recall responses, not primary responses primed in culture, are what the assay detects.

Before the COVID-19 pandemic, during about 2011-2019, CD4+ T cells were taken from unexposed donors. This receptor was taken from a human donor in good health. The sample was naive CD4+ T cells from PBMCs. Regarding subset: naive CD4+ T cells isolated by negative enrichment.

CDR3 bases: TGTGCCAGCAGTGAATCCCCAGGGGGCAAGGACAATGAGCAGTTCTTC. It translates to CASSESPGGKDNEQFF. The rearrangement links TRBV25-1 to TRBJ2-1, with 8 bases aligning to TRBD1. CDR1 is MGHDK and CDR2 is SYGVNS in the germline V gene. V trimming: 1 base; J trimming: 5 bases; junction bases outside the gene matches: 7. This CDR3 is 16 amino acids long.